This entry lists 14 T cell receptor beta chains sequenced from one sample in a study of monozygotic twins with inflammatory bowel disease. TCRdb re-called the 5' RACE reads and catalogs CDR3 proteins one per entry, DNA excluded. Recorded for this sample: 300,000 to 350,000 distinct CDR3 sequences. Sequenced input: blood. These TCRs come from a human donor with ulcerative colitis or Crohn's disease, or a healthy co-twin of an affected twin (not recorded which).

The rearrangement uses TRBV7-9 and TRBJ1-5. This CDR3 has 13 residues. The germline V gene encodes CDR1 SEHNR and CDR2 FQNEAQ (reference sequence). CDR3 amino acids: CASSPNGNQPQHF.

V gene TRBV6-1 combines with J gene TRBJ2-7; TCRdb's D call, TRBD2, is unchecked because there is no DNA. This CDR3 spans 15 amino acids. Germline CDR1 MNHNS, CDR2 SASEGT. This CDR3 reads CASSPAAGPSGEQYF.

The J gene is TRBJ2-1, the V gene TRBV24-1; TCRdb proposes TRBD2, but this gene call is untestable without DNA. The CDR3 runs 15 residues. Germline-derived CDR1 and CDR2 are KGHDR and SFDVKD. The CDR3 loop reads CATSEDWSSYNEQFF.

The chain links TRBV11-1 to TRBJ2-5. CDR3 length: 13 amino acids. CDR1 is SGHAT, CDR2 FQDESV, per germline (reference sequence). This CDR3 reads CASSLAGIETQYF.

The chain joins TRBV30 to TRBJ2-3; TCRdb gives TRBD1 as the D gene, but with no DNA this cannot be confirmed. The CDR3 consists of 15 residues. Germline assignment: CDR1 GTSNPN and CDR2 SVGIG (reference sequence). CDR3 loop: CAWTPGQGRTDTQYF.

This CDR3 reads CASSESWAGTEAFF. This chain uses TRBV12-3 or TRBV12-4 with TRBJ1-1. This CDR3 has 14 residues.

The chain links TRBV13 to TRBJ2-1. Germline values: CDR1 PRHDT, CDR2 FYEKMQ (reference sequence). The CDR3 length is 15 residues. CDR3: CASSPLNSRLNEQFF.

The CDR3 region is CASSLALGSNEQFF. The chain employs TRBV7-9 and TRBJ2-1; TCRdb lists TRBD2, though no DNA is available to test this call. The CDR3 spans 14 residues. Germline V gene data show CDR1 as SEHNR and CDR2 as FQNEAQ (reference sequence).

The chain is built from TRBV5-1 and TRBJ2-1; checking the TCRdb D call of TRBD2 is not possible without DNA. CDR1 is SGHRS, CDR2 YFSETQ, per germline. CDR3 length equals 15 residues. CDR3 loop: CASFVTGTASSKQFF. Combining the CDR3 with reference TRBV5-1 and TRBJ2-1 gives the whole variable domain KAGVTQTPRYLIKTRGQQVTLSCSPISGHRSVSWYQQTPGQGLQFLFEYFSETQRNKGNFPGRFSGRQFSNSRSEMNVSTLELGDSALYLCASFVTGTASSKQFFGPGTRLTVL.

Here the CDR3 reads CATSRDPFSTSPLHF. The V and J genes are TRBV15 and TRBJ1-6. From germline, CDR1 is LNHNV and CDR2 YYDKDF (reference sequence). The CDR3 has 15 residues.

The chain uses TRBV19 and TRBJ2-1; TCRdb's D gene call, TRBD1, goes unchecked for lack of DNA. From germline, CDR1 is LNHDA and CDR2 SQIVND (reference sequence). The CDR3 has 15 residues. The CDR3 sequence: CASSITRLGDNEQFF. Looking up the rest from reference TRBV19 and TRBJ2-1 gives the full variable domain: DGGITQSPKYLFRKEGQNVTLSCEQNLNHDAMYWYRQDPGQGLRLIYYSQIVNDFQKGDIAEGYSVSREKKESFPLTVTSAQKNPTAFYLCASSITRLGDNEQFFGPGTRLTVL.

Here the CDR3 reads CASSPQDASGNEQFF. This chain links TRBV27 with TRBJ2-1; TCRdb indicates TRBD2, and absent DNA this call remains unverified. CDR1 MNHEY and CDR2 SMNVEV come from the germline V gene (reference sequence). The CDR3 runs to 15 residues.

The rearrangement joins TRBV5-1 to TRBJ2-3; TCRdb designates TRBD2, a call that cannot be tested without DNA. The germline gives CDR1 SGHRS, CDR2 YFSETQ. The CDR3 is 15 amino acids. The CDR3 protein is CASSFYLGPTDTQYF.

The chain joins TRBV12-3 or TRBV12-4 to TRBJ2-1; TCRdb picks TRBD2, but there is no DNA to check that call. The CDR3 spans 14 residues. CDR3 in amino acids: CASTLGTYYNEQFF.